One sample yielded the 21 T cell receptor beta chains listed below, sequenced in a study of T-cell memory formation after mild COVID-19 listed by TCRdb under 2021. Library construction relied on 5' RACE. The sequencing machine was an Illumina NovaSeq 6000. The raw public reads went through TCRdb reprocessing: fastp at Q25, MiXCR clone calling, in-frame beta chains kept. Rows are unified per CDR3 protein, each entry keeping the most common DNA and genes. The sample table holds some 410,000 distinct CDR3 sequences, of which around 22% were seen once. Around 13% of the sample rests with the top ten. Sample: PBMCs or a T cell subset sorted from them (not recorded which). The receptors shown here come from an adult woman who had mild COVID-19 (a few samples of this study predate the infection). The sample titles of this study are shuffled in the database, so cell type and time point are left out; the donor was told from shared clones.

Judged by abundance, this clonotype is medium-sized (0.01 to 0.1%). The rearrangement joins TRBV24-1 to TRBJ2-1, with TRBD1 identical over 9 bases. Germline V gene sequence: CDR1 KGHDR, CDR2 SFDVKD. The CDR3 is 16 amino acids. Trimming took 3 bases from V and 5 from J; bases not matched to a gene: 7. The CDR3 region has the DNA TGTGCCACCAGTGATCCGGACAGGGGACACCACAATGAGCAGTTCTTC. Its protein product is CATSDPDRGHHNEQFF.

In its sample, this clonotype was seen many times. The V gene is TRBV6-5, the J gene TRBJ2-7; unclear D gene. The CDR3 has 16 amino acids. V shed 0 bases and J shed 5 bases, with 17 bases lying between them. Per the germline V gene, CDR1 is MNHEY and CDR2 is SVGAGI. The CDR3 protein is CASSYSGIHTPNEQYF. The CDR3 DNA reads TGTGCCAGCAGTTACTCGGGCATCCATACGCCCAACGAGCAGTACTTC.

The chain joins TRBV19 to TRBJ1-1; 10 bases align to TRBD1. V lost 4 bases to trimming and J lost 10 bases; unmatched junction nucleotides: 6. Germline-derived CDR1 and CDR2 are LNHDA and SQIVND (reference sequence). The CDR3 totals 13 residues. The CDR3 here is CASSTDRGRGAFF. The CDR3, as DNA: TGTGCCAGTAGTACAGACAGGGGGCGCGGAGCTTTCTTT. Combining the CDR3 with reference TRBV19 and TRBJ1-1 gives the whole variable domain DGGITQSPKYLFRKEGQNVTLSCEQNLNHDAMYWYRQDPGQGLRLIYYSQIVNDFQKGDIAEGYSVSREKKESFPLTVTSAQKNPTAFYLCASSTDRGRGAFFGQGTRLTVV.

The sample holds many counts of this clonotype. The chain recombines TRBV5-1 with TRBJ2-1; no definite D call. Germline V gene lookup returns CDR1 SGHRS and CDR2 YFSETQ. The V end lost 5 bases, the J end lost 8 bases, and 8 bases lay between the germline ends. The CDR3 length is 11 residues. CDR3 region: CASSLGYEQFF. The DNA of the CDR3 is TGCGCCAGCAGTTTAGGGTATGAGCAGTTCTTC.

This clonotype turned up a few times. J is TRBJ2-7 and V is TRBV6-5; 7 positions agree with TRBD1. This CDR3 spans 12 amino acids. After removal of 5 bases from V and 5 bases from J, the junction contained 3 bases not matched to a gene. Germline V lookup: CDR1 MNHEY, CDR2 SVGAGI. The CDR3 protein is CASSKQGNEQYF. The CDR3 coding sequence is TGTGCCAGCAGTAAACAGGGGAACGAGCAGTACTTC.

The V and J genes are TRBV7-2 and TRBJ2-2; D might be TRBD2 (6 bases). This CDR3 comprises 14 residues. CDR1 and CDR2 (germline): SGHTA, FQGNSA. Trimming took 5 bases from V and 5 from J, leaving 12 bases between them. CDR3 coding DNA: TGTGCCAGCAGCGCTGGAGGGAAAACCGGGGAGCTGTTTTTT. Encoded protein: CASSAGGKTGELFF.

This chain's CDR3 is CSAWDRDINQPQHF. The CDR3 DNA is TGCAGTGCTTGGGACAGGGATATCAATCAGCCCCAGCATTTT. This sequence joins TRBV20-1 and TRBJ1-5, with TRBD1 identical over 9 bases. The CDR3 covers 14 residues. The ends lost 5 bases at V and 3 bases at J; junction bases unmatched: 5. Per the germline V gene, CDR1 is DFQATT and CDR2 is SNEGSKA (reference sequence).

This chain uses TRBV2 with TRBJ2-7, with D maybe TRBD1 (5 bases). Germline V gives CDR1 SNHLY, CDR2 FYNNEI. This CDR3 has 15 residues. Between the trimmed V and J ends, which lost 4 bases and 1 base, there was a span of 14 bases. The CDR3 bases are TGTGCCAGCAGTGGTAAGGACATGTCGTCCTACGAGCAGTACTTC. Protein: CASSGKDMSSYEQYF.

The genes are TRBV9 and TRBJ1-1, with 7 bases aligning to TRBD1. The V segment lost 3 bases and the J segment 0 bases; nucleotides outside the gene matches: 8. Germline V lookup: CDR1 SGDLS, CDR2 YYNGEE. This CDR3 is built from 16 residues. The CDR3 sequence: CASSDRDRSLNTEAFF. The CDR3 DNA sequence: TGTGCCAGCAGCGACCGGGACAGATCATTGAACACTGAAGCTTTCTTT.

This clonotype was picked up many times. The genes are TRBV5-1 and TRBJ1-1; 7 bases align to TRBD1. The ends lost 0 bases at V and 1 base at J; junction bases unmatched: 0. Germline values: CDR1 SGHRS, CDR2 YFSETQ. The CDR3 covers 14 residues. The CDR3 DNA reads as TGCGCCAGCAGCTTGGGGACAGGGAACACTGAAGCTTTCTTT. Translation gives CASSLGTGNTEAFF.

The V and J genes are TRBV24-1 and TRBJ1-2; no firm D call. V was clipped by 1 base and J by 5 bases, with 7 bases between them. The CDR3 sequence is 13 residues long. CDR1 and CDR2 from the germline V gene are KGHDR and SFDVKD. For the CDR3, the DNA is TGTGCCACCAGTGATTTCCGAGGGTATGGCTACACCTTC. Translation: CATSDFRGYGYTF.

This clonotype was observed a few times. CDR3 nucleotides: TGTGCCAGCAGCTCCGAGAGAACCTACGAGCAGTACTTC. Residues: CASSSERTYEQYF. This sequence joins TRBV7-2 and TRBJ2-7, with D uncertain. Germline V gives CDR1 SGHTA, CDR2 FQGNSA. Deletions cut 4 bases from V and 2 bases from J, with 9 bases between. CDR3 length equals 13 residues.

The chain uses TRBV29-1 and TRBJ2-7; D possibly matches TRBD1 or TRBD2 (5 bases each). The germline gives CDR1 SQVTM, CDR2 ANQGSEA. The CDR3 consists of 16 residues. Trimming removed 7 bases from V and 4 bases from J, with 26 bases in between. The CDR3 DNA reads TGCAGCGCGCGCGACCAAGGACTGCCAAAGGGGTACGAGCAGTACTTC. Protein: CSARDQGLPKGYEQYF.

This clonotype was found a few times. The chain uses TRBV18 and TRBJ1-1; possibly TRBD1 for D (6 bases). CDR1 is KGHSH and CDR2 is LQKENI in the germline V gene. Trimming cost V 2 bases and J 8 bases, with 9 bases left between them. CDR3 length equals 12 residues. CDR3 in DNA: TGTGCCAGCTCACCATGGAGGGGGGAAGCTTTCTTT. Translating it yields CASSPWRGEAFF.

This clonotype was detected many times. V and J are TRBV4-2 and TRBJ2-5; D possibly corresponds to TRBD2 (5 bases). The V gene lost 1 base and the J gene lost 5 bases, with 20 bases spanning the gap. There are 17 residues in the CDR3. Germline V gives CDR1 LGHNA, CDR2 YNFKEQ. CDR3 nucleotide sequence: TGTGCCAGCAGCCAAGCGGCGGGTAGCGTGAAAGGGGAGACCCAGTACTTC. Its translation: CASSQAAGSVKGETQYF.

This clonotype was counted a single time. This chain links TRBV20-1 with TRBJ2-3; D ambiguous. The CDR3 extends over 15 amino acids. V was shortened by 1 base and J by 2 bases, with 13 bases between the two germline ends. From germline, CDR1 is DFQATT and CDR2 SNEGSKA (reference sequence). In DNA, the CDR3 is TGCAGTGCTAGAGTTCGGCTGGGATACACAGATACGCAGTATTTT. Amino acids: CSARVRLGYTDTQYF.

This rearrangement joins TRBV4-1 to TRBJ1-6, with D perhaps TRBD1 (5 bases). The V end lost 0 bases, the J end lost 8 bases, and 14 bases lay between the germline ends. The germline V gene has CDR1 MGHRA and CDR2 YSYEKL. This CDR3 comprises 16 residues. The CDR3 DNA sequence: TGCGCCAGCAGCCAAGATCATGGGACTTCCCATTCACCCCTCCACTTT. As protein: CASSQDHGTSHSPLHF.

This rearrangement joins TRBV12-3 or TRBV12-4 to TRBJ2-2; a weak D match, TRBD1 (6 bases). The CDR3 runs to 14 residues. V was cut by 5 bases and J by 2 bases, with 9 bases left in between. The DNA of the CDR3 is TGTGCCAGCAGTCAACAGGGAAACACCGGGGAGCTGTTTTTT. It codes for CASSQQGNTGELFF.

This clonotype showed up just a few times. CDR3 in DNA: TGTGCCAGCAGCTTATCAGGGGCAGAGACCCAGTACTTC. This codes for CASSLSGAETQYF. The rearrangement links TRBV7-9 to TRBJ2-5; D is perhaps TRBD1 (6 bases). Germline loops: CDR1 SEHNR, CDR2 FQNEAQ (reference sequence). V was clipped by 2 bases and J by 4 bases, with 8 bases between them. The CDR3 is 13 residues long. The full variable domain, in which reference TRBV7-9 and TRBJ2-5 provide the parts outside the CDR3, is DTGVSQNPRHKITKRGQNVTFRCDPISEHNRLYWYRQTLGQGPEFLTYFQNEAQLEKSRLLSDRFSAERPKGSFSTLEIQRTEQGDSAMYLCASSLSGAETQYFGPGTRLLVL.

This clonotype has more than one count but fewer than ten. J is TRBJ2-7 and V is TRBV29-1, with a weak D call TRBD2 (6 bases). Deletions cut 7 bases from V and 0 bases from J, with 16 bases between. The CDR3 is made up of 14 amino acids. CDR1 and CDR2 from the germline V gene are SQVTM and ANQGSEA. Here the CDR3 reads CSAAGGVRSYEQYF. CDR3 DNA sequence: TGCAGCGCCGCAGGCGGGGTTCGCTCCTACGAGCAGTACTTC.

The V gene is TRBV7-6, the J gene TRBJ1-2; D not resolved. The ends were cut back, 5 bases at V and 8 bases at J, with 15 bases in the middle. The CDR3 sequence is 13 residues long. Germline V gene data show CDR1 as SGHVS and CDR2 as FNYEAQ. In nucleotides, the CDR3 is TGTGCCAGCAGCCCCGGCCCTGTCGAAGGCTACACCTTC. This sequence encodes CASSPGPVEGYTF.